The entry below describes one T cell receptor beta chain. As yet, its antigen is unknown. Into CD45RA+ naive and CD45RA-negative memory subsets, the CD4+ cells were split. The input for sorted-subset replicate PCRs was around 210 ng DNA, tens of thousands of T cell genomes. Measured with immunoSEQ multiplex PCR; TCRdb has only the in-frame clones, and not every one. This sample has about 680,000 clones; approximately 79% occur once, and the top ten carry 1.5% to 2%. The sample belongs to a study of shared clonotypes between healthy human individuals. Findings and caveats of the study: Investigators expected sequencing depth to affect clonotype sharing among donors.

V was clipped by 0 bases and J by 9 bases; unmatched bases: 12. The CDR3 covers 16 residues. Germline V CDR1 and CDR2: SGHRS, YFSETQ. The chain joins TRBV5-1 to TRBJ2-1, with TRBD2 matching over 7 bases. The sequence was collected from a young woman in good health. The sequencing input was memory CD4+ T cells sorted from blood. The subset here: CD45RA-negative fraction. This CDR3 reads CASSLAVGGPSGEQFF. CDR3 coding DNA: TGCGCCAGCAGCTTGGCCGTGGGAGGGCCCTCCGGTGAGCAGTTCTTC.